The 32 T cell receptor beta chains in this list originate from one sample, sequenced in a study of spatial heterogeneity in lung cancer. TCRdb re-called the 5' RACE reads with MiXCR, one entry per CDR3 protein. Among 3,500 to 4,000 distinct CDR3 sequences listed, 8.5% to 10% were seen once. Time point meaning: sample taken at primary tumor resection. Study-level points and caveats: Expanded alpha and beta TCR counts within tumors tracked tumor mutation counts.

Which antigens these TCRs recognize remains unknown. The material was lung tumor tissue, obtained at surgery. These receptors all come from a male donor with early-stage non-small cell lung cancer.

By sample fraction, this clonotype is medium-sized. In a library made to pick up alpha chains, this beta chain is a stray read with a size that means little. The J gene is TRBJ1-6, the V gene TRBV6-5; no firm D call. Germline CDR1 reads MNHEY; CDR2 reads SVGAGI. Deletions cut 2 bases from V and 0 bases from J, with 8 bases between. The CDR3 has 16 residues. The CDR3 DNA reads TGTGCCAGCAGTTACGGTAGTGGCTCCTATAATTCACCCCTCCACTTT. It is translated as CASSYGSGSYNSPLHF.

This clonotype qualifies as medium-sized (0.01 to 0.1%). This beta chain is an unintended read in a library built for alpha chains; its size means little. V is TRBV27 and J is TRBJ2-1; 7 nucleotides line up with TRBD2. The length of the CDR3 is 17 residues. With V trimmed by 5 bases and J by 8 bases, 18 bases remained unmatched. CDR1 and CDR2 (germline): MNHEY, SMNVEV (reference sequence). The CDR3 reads CASSPLWVLAKLDEQFF. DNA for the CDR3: TGTGCCAGCAGTCCCCTCTGGGTACTAGCGAAACTCGATGAGCAGTTCTTC.

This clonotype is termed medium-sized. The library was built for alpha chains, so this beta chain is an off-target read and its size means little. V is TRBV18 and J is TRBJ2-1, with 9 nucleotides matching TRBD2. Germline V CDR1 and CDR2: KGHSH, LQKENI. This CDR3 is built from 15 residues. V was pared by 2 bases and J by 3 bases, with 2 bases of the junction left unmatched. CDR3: CASSPSSGDYNEQFF. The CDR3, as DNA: TGTGCCAGCTCACCATCTAGCGGGGACTACAATGAGCAGTTCTTC.

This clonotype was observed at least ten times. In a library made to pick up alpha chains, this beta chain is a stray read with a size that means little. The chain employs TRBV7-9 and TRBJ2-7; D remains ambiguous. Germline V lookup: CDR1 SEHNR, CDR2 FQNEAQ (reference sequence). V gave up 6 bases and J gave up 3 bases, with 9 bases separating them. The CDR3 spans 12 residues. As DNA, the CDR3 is TGTGCCAGCAGTCCAGGCAGCTACGAGCAGTACTTC. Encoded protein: CASSPGSYEQYF.

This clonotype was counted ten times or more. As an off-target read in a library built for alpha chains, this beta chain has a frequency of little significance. The CDR3 here is CASSSPGFQPQHF. CDR3 nucleotides: TGTGCCAGCAGTTCTCCAGGGTTTCAGCCCCAGCATTTT. The chain combines TRBV12-3 or TRBV12-4 with TRBJ1-5; tentative D call: TRBD1 (5 bases). Trimming removed 4 bases from V and 6 bases from J, with 10 bases in between. The CDR3 totals 13 residues.

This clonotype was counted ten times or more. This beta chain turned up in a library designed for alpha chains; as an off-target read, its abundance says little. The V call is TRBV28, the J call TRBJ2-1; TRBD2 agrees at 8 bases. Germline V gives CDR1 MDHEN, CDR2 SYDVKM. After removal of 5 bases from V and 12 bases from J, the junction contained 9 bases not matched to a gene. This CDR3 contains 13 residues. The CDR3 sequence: CASSIMAGGLQFF. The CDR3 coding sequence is TGTGCCAGCAGTATCATGGCGGGAGGTTTGCAGTTCTTC.

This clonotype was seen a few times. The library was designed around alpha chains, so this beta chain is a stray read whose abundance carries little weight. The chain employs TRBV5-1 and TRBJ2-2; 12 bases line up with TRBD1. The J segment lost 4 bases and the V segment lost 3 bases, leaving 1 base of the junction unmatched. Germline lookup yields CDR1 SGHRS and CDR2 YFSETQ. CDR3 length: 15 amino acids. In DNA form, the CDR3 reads TGCGCCAGCAGCTGGGGACAGGGGGCCACCGGGGAGCTGTTTTTT. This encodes CASSWGQGATGELFF.

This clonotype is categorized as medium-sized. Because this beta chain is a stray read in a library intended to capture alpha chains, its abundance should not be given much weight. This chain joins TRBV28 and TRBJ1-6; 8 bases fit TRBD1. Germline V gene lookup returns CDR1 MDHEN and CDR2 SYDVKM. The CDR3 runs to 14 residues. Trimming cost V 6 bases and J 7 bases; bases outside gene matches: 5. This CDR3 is CASSRTGPNSPLHF. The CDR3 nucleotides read TGTGCCAGCAGCAGGACAGGGCCAAATTCACCCCTCCACTTT.

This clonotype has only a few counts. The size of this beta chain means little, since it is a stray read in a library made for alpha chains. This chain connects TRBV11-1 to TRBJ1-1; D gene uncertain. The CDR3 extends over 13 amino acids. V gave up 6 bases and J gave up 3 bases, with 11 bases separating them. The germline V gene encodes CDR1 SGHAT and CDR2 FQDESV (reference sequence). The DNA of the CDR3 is TGTGCCAGCAGTGTCCAGACGTACACTGAAGCTTTCTTT. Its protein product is CASSVQTYTEAFF.

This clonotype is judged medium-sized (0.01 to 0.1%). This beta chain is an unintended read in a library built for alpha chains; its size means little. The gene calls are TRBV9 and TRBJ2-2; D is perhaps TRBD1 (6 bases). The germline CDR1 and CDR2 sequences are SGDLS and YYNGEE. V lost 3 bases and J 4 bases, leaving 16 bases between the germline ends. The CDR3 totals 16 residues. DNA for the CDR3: TGTGCCAGCAGCGAGACCTTAACAGGGCCCACCGGGGAGCTGTTTTTT. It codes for CASSETLTGPTGELFF.

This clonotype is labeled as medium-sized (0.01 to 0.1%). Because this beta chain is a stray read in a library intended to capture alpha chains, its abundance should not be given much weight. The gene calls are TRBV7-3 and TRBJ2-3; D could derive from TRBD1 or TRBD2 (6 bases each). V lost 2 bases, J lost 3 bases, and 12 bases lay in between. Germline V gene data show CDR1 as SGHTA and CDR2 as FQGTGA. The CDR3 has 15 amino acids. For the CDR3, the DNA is TGTGCCAGCAGCTTAGGGGGGCTGGTAACAGATACGCAGTATTTT. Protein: CASSLGGLVTDTQYF.

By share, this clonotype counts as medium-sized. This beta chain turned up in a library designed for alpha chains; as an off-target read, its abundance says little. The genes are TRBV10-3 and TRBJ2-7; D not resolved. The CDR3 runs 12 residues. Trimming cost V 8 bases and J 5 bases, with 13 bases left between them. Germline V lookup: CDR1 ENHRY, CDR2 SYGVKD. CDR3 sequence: CAIGDWSDEQYF. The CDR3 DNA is TGTGCCATCGGGGATTGGTCCGACGAGCAGTACTTC.

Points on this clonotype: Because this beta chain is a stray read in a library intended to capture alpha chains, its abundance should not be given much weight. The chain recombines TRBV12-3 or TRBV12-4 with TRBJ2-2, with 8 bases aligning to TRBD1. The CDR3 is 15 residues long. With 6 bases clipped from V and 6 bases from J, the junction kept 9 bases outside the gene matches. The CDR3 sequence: CASRAGGAIAGELFF. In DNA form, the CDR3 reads TGTGCCAGCAGAGCAGGGGGCGCTATTGCCGGGGAGCTGTTTTTT.

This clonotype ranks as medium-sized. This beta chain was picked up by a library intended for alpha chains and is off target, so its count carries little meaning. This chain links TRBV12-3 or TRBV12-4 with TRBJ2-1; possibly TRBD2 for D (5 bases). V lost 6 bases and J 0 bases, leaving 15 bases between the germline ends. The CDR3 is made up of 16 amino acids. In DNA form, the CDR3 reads TGTGCCAGCAGGCCACCGGAGGCGAGCTCCTACAATGAGCAGTTCTTC. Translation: CASRPPEASSYNEQFF.

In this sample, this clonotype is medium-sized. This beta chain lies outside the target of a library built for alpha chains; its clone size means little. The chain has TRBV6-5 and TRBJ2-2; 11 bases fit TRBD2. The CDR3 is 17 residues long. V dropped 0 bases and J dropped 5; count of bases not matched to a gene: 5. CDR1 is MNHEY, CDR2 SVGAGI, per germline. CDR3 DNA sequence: TGTGCCAGCAGTTACTCCCCCTCTAGCGGGAGGACCGGGGAGCTGTTTTTT. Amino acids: CASSYSPSSGRTGELFF.

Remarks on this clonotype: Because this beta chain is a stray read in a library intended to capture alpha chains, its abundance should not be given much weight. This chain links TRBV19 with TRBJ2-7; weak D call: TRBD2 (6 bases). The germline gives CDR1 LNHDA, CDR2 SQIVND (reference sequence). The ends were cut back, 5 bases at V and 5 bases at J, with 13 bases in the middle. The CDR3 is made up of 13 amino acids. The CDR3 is CASSPPGRHEQYF. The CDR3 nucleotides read TGTGCCAGTAGTCCACCGGGGAGGCACGAGCAGTACTTC.

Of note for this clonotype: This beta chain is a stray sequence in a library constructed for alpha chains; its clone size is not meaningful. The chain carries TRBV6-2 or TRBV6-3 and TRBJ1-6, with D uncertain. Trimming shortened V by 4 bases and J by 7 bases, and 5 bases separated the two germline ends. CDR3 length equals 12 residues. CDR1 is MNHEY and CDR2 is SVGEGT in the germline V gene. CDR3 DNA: TGTGCCAGCAGTTGGCAGAATTCACCCCTCCACTTT. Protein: CASSWQNSPLHF.

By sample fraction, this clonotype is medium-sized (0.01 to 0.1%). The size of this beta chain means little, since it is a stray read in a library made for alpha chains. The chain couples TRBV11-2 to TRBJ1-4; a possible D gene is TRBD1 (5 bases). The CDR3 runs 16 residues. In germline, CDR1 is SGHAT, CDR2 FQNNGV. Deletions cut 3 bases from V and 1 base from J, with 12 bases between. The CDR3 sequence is CASSFDSQLTNEKLFF. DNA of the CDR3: TGTGCCAGCAGCTTCGACAGTCAGCTAACTAATGAAAAACTGTTTTTT.

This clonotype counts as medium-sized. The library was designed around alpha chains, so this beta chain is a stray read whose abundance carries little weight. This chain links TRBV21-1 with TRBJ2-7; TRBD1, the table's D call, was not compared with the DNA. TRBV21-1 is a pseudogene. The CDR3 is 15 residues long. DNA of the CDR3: TGTGCCAGCAGCAAATGGAACAGGGGGCTAAGGGAGCAGTACTTC. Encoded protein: CASSKWNRGLREQYF.

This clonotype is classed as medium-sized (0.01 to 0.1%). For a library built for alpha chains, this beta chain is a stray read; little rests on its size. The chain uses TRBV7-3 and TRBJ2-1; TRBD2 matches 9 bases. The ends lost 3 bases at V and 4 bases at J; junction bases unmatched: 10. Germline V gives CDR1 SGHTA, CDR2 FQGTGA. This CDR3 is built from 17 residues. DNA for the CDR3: TGTGCCAGCAGCTTGACAGGGTCGAGCGGGAGGTACAATGAGCAGTTCTTC. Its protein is CASSLTGSSGRYNEQFF.

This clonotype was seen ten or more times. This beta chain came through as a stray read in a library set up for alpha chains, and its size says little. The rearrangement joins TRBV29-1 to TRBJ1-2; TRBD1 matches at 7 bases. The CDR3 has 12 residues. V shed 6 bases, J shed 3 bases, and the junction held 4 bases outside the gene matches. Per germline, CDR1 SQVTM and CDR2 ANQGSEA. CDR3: CSVTGAHYGYTF. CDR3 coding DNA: TGCAGCGTAACAGGGGCCCACTATGGCTACACCTTC.

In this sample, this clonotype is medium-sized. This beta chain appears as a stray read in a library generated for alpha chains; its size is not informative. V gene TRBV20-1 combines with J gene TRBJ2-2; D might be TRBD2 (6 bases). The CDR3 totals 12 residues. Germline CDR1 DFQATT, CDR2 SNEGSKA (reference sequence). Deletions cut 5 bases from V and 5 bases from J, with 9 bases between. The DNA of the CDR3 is TGCAGTGCTGACCGGGAGACCGGGGAGCTGTTTTTT. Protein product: CSADRETGELFF.

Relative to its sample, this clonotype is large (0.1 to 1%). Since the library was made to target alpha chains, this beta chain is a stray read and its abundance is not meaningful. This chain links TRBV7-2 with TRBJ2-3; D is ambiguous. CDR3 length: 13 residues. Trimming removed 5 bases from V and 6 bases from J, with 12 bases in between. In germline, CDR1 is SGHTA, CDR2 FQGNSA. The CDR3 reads CASSRALGDTQYF. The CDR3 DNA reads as TGTGCCAGCAGCCGGGCCCTTGGGGATACGCAGTATTTT.

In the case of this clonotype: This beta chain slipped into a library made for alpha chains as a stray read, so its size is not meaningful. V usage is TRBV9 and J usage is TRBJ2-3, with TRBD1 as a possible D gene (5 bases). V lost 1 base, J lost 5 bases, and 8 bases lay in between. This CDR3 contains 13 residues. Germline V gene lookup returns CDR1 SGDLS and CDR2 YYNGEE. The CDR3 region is CASSVMGQDTQYF. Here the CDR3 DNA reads TGTGCCAGCAGCGTAATGGGGCAAGATACGCAGTATTTT.

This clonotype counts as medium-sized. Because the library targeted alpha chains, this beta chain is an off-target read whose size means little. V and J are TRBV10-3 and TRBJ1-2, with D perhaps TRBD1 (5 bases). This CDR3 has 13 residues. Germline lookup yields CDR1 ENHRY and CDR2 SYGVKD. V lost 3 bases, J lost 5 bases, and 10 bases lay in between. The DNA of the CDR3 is TGTGCCATCAGTGAAGGTCAGGGATATGGCTACACCTTC. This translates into CAISEGQGYGYTF.

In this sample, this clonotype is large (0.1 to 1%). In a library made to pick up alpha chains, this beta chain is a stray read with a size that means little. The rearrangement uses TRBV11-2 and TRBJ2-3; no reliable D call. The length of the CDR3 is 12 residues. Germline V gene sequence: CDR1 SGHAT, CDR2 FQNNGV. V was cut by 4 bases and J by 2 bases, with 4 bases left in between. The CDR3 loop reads CASSYYTDTQYF. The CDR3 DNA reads TGTGCCAGCAGCTATTACACAGATACGCAGTATTTT. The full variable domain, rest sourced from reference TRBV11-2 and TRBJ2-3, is EAGVAQSPRYKIIEKRQSVAFWCNPISGHATLYWYQQILGQGPKLLIQFQNNGVVDDSQLPKDRFSAERLKGVDSTLKIQPAKLEDSAVYLCASSYYTDTQYFGPGTRLTVL.

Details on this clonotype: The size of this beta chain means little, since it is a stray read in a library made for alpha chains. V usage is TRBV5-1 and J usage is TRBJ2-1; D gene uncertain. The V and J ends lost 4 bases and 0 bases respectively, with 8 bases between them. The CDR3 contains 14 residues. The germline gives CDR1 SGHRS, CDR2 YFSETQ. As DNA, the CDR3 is TGCGCCAGCAGCCCACTCAGCTCCTACAATGAGCAGTTCTTC. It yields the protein CASSPLSSYNEQFF.

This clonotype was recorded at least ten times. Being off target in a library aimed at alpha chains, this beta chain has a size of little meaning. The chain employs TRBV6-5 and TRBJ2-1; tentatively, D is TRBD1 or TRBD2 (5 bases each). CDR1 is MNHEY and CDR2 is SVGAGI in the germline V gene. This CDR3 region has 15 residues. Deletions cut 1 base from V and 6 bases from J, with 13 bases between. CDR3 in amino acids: CASSYYPGRGNEQFF. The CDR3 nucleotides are TGTGCCAGCAGTTACTATCCGGGAAGGGGCAATGAGCAGTTCTTC.

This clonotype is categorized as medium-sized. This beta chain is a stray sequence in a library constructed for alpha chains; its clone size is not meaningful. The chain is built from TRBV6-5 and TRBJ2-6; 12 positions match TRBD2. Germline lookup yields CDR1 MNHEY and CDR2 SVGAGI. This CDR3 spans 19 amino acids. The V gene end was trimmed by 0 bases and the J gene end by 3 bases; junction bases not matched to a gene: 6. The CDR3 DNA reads TGTGCCAGCAGTTACTCGATCCTAGCGGGAGGGTATGGGGCCAACGTCCTGACTTTC. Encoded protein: CASSYSILAGGYGANVLTF.

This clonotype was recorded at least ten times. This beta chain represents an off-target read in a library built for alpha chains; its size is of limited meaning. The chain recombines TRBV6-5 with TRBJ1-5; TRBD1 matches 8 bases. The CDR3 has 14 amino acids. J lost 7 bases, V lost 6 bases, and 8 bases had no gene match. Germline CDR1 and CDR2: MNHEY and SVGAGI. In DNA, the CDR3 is TGTGCCAGCAGCCACAGGGGGGGTAAACAGCCCCAGCATTTT. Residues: CASSHRGGKQPQHF.

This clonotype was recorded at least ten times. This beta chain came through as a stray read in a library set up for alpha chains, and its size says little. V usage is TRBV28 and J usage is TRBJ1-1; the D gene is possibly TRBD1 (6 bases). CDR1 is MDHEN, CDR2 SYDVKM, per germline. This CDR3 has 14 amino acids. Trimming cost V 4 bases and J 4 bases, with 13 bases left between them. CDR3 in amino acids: CASSSQGWATEAFF. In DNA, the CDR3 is TGTGCCAGCAGTTCCCAGGGGTGGGCCACTGAAGCTTTCTTT. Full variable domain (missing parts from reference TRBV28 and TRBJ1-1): DVKVTQSSRYLVKRTGEKVFLECVQDMDHENMFWYRQDPGLGLRLIYFSYDVKMKEKGDIPEGYSVSREKKERFSLILESASTNQTSMYLCASSSQGWATEAFFGQGTRLTVV.

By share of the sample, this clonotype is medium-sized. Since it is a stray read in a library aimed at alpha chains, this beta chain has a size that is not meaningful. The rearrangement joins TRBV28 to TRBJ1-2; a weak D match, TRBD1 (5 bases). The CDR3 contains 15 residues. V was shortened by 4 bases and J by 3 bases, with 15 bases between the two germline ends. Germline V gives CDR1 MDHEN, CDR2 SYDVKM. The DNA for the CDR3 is TGTGCCAGCAGTTCCCCTTCTGGGGGGGACTATGGCTACACCTTC. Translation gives CASSSPSGGDYGYTF.